This T cell receptor (beta chain) is from a study of beta chain features in type 1 diabetes. Study context: Analysis included around 100 million sorted cells drawn from all samples.

All of the isolated RNA was reverse transcribed, so expressed TCRB transcripts were sequenced. The repertoire was sequenced with immunoSEQ multiplex PCR; TCRdb's copy has only in-frame clones and lacks some. Of some 410,000 clones listed, approximately 10% are singletons. Notes on the study in general: A pattern of fewer insertions and more deletions at VDJ junctions was seen in type 1 diabetes patients. Within each of all four CD4+ subsets, Type 1 diabetes patients had TCRB CDR3s that were moderately but significantly shorter.

In the case of this clone: Its antigen is not known.

This TCR derives from a woman younger than 30 in good health. Sequenced material: naive CD4+ T cells from blood.

The CDR3 sequence is CASSPTGGYTDTQYF. CDR3 nucleotides: TGCGCCAGCAGCCCCACAGGGGGCTACACAGATACGCAGTATTTT. The chain joins TRBV5-1 to TRBJ2-3, with TRBD1 matching over 9 bases. CDR1 and CDR2 (germline): SGHRS, YFSETQ. This CDR3 has 15 residues. The J segment lost 2 bases and the V segment lost 4 bases, leaving 5 bases of the junction unmatched.